This T cell receptor beta chain came from a study of cytomegalovirus exposure and HLA in healthy donors. Trimming took 6 bases from V and 8 from J, leaving 16 bases between them. Germline values: CDR1 SNHLY, CDR2 FYNNEI. The CDR3 length is 13 residues. Amplification used 60 Vbeta primers and 13 Jbeta primers. Produced via immunoSEQ multiplex PCR; TCRdb's table is partial and in-frame only. The table lists over 65,000 clones, around 75% of them singletons. The sequenced material came from PBMCs. The source is a woman between 40 and 50 years old in good health and CMV-seronegative. This sequence joins TRBV2 and TRBJ1-2; D is perhaps TRBD1 (6 bases). Here the CDR3 DNA reads TGTGCCAGCAGGCCCGACAGGCCGGGGGGCTACACCTTC. It codes for CASRPDRPGGYTF.